The clone carrying this T cell receptor beta chain was recorded a few times. What it recognizes is unknown. This sample is drawn from a study of human T cells and chemical hapten exposure. In the study overall: The study sensitized with 2% DPC on a 2 cm by 2 cm patch of upper inner arm skin.

Germline CDR1 reads SGHVS; CDR2 reads FQNEAQ. The CDR3 has 12 amino acids. V was cut by 3 bases and J by 4 bases, with 5 bases left in between. Findings of the study overall: Positive correlation was observed between PT1 expanded TCR counts and patch test score. DPC sensitization did not alter TCRs above 1 in 1000 frequency.

Stated time point: patch test 1, 2 weeks after DPC sensitization. Treatment specified: therapeutic diphenylcyclopropenone sensitization with weekly scalp DPC. TCRdb ran MiXCR on the RACE reads and lists one entry per CDR3 protein. This table has around 380,000 distinct CDR3 sequences, approximately 4.4% appearing once. The origin of this receptor is a woman aged 45-59 years with alopecia areata. Some clones in this sample may be carry-over from other donors' samples. The material was whole blood, obtained in connection with sensitization to the hapten diphenylcyclopropenone (DPC). The chain recombines TRBV7-8 with TRBJ2-3; D ambiguous. The CDR3 coding sequence is TGTGCCAGCAGCTTCGTCCCAGATACGCAGTATTTT. Translated: CASSFVPDTQYF.